This T cell receptor beta chain was recorded in a study of T cell responses to AZD1222 COVID-19 vaccine. General study points: Clonal diversity was possibly underestimated, and the donors were mostly white British, with more females.

Judged by abundance, this clone is medium-sized (0.01 to 0.1%). The antigen is unknown. Generated by immunoSEQ multiplex PCR, the TCRdb table keeps only in-frame clones and is missing some. The sample holds about 55,000 clones, roughly 90% seen once. After removal of 6 bases from V and 6 bases from J, the junction contained 8 bases not matched to a gene. This CDR3 is built from 16 residues. Looked up from germline, CDR1 is KGHSH and CDR2 is LQKENI. The clonotype originates from an adult in good health. The chain combines TRBV18 with TRBJ2-7; TRBD2 aligns across 16 bases. The specimen was peripheral blood, collected on day 0 of AZD1222 vaccination. CDR3 loop: CASSPGTSGRAAEQYF. DNA for the CDR3: TGTGCCAGCTCCCCAGGGACTAGCGGGAGGGCCGCCGAGCAGTACTTC.